Presented here are 25 T cell receptor beta chains from one specimen sequenced in a study of blood T cells in healthy people across ages. PCR was performed a second time for roughly 7 to 11 cycles using a sample-barcoded 5' primer and a J-beta primer mix. TCRdb called the 5' RACE reads again in MiXCR, with one record for every CDR3 protein. The table includes roughly 1,300,000 distinct CDR3 sequences, around 59% detected once. The sequenced material came from blood. The receptor set was obtained from a man aged 18 to 29 in good health.

The genes are TRBV20-1 and TRBJ2-7, with D possibly TRBD2 on 5 matching bases. CDR3 length equals 13 residues. Trimming left V 1 base short and J 3 bases short, with 10 bases between. CDR1 DFQATT and CDR2 SNEGSKA come from the germline V gene (reference sequence). CDR3 DNA sequence: TGCAGTGCTAGAGCTAGGGAGATCTACGAGCAGTACTTC. Its protein product is CSARAREIYEQYF.

The genes are TRBV27 and TRBJ1-2; D is undetermined. Looked up from germline, CDR1 is MNHEY and CDR2 is SMNVEV (reference sequence). Trimming removed 4 bases at V and 7 bases at J, with 13 bases between. This CDR3 region has 13 residues. CDR3 sequence reads: CASSSLALRGYTF. In nucleotides, the CDR3 is TGTGCCAGCAGTTCCCTAGCCCTCCGTGGCTACACCTTC.

On this clonotype itself: The junction differs from germline at one of its ends, possibly a read error. The CDR3 sequence: CAISLSGYEQYF. The CDR3 DNA sequence: TGTGCCATCAGCTTGAGCGGTTACGAGCAGTACTTC. The rearrangement uses TRBV5-6 and TRBJ2-7; perhaps TRBD2 as D (5 bases). The CDR3 loop spans 12 amino acids. CDR1 SGHDT and CDR2 YYEEEE come from the germline V gene.

The chain joins TRBV4-1 to TRBJ2-3; D not certain. The V gene lost 1 base and the J gene lost 4 bases, with 6 bases spanning the gap. Germline CDR1 and CDR2: MGHRA and YSYEKL. This CDR3 spans 13 amino acids. CDR3 nucleotide sequence: TGCGCCAGCAGCCAAGGGAATTCAGATACGCAGTATTTT. Its protein is CASSQGNSDTQYF.

The chain couples TRBV11-2 to TRBJ2-3; D gene unclear. CDR3 length: 11 residues. Germline V lookup: CDR1 SGHAT, CDR2 FQNNGV. Trimming removed 8 bases from V and 5 bases from J, with 8 bases in between. DNA for the CDR3: TGTGCCAGCGCATGGGTAGATACGCAGTATTTT. Amino acids: CASAWVDTQYF. The full variable domain, completed using reference TRBV11-2 and TRBJ2-3, is EAGVAQSPRYKIIEKRQSVAFWCNPISGHATLYWYQQILGQGPKLLIQFQNNGVVDDSQLPKDRFSAERLKGVDSTLKIQPAKLEDSAVYLCASAWVDTQYFGPGTRLTVL.

The rearrangement joins TRBV7-9 to TRBJ2-7; D could derive from TRBD1 or TRBD2 (5 bases each). The CDR3 covers 15 residues. Germline V gene data show CDR1 as SEHNR and CDR2 as FQNEAQ (reference sequence). The germline V and J ends were trimmed by 1 base and 4 bases, with 14 bases remaining between them. The DNA of the CDR3 is TGTGCCAGCAGCTTAGTAGGGGACGGGGAGTACGAGCAGTACTTC. It translates to CASSLVGDGEYEQYF.

This clonotype was seen a few times. CDR3 in DNA: TGCAGCGCAGGACAGGGCGAGTCCCATGGCTACACCTTC. As protein: CSAGQGESHGYTF. The V call is TRBV29-1, the J call TRBJ1-2; 8 bases align to TRBD1. This CDR3 comprises 13 residues. Unmatched junction bases numbered 10, after V lost 7 bases and J lost 6 bases. Looked up from germline, CDR1 is SQVTM and CDR2 is ANQGSEA.

The genes are TRBV6-1 and TRBJ1-6; 12 nucleotides align to TRBD1. The V and J ends lost 6 bases and 7 bases, in that order; junction bases with no gene match: 7. The CDR3 is 16 amino acids. Germline CDR1 MNHNS, CDR2 SASEGT. The CDR3: CASSRGQGARNSPLHF. The CDR3 DNA reads as TGTGCCAGCAGCCGGGGACAGGGGGCGAGGAATTCACCCCTCCACTTT.

This clonotype was seen at least ten times. The gene calls are TRBV2 and TRBJ2-1, with 7 nucleotides matching TRBD2. Germline-derived CDR1 and CDR2 are SNHLY and FYNNEI. Trimming at V came to 6 bases and at J to 0 bases, leaving 2 bases not matched to a gene. The CDR3 is made up of 14 amino acids. In DNA form, the CDR3 reads TGTGCCAGCAGCGGGGGGTCCTCCTACAATGAGCAGTTCTTC. This sequence encodes CASSGGSSYNEQFF.

V usage is TRBV7-2 and J usage is TRBJ2-1; 7 bases align to TRBD2. Trimming cost V 1 base and J 4 bases; bases outside gene matches: 13. This CDR3 contains 18 residues. CDR1 is SGHTA, CDR2 FQGNSA, per germline. This CDR3 reads CASSLGLAVAVVYNEQFF. The CDR3 DNA reads TGTGCCAGCAGCTTAGGGCTAGCGGTAGCAGTTGTTTACAATGAGCAGTTCTTC.

V usage is TRBV29-1 and J usage is TRBJ1-1; 7 bases agree with TRBD1. In germline, CDR1 is SQVTM, CDR2 ANQGSEA. The trim removed 5 bases at V and 6 bases at J, leaving 9 bases unmatched. This CDR3 region has 13 residues. The chain's CDR3 is CSVFRTGLAEAFF. The CDR3 bases are TGCAGCGTTTTTAGGACAGGATTAGCTGAAGCTTTCTTT.

The genes are TRBV27 and TRBJ2-3, with 10 nucleotides matching TRBD2. The CDR3 runs 16 residues. V lost 3 bases and J lost 1; bases outside the gene matches: 4. The germline V gene encodes CDR1 MNHEY and CDR2 SMNVEV (reference sequence). The CDR3 sequence: CASSFLAGVGTDTQYF. The CDR3 bases are TGTGCCAGCAGTTTTCTAGCGGGAGTGGGCACAGATACGCAGTATTTT.

The chain employs TRBV10-3 and TRBJ2-2; 8 positions agree with TRBD1. Trimming removed 11 bases from V and 2 bases from J; junction bases left unmatched: 4. The CDR3 consists of 13 residues. Germline loops: CDR1 ENHRY, CDR2 SYGVKD. The CDR3 DNA sequence: TGTGCCGCGGGACAGGCAAACACCGGGGAGCTGTTTTTT. It specifies CAAGQANTGELFF.

The V call is TRBV25-1, the J call TRBJ1-5, with D hard to call. The CDR3 has 15 amino acids. Trimming cost V 1 base and J 5 bases, with 12 bases left between them. Germline values: CDR1 MGHDK, CDR2 SYGVNS. CDR3 nucleotide sequence: TGTGCCAGCAGTGAATGGAGGAGGGAGGATCAGCCCCAGCATTTT. Its protein is CASSEWRREDQPQHF.

This clonotype was observed once. The chain has TRBV24-1 and TRBJ1-1; no clear D gene. The CDR3 runs 13 residues. The V and J ends lost 0 bases and 1 base respectively, with 2 bases between them. Germline CDR1 and CDR2: KGHDR and SFDVKD. CDR3 protein: CATSDLKNTEAFF. The CDR3 DNA follows: TGTGCCACCAGTGATTTGAAGAACACTGAAGCTTTCTTT.

This sequence joins TRBV19 and TRBJ1-2; D is unresolved. V was clipped by 7 bases and J by 13 bases, with 19 bases between them. The CDR3 sequence is 12 residues long. The germline CDR1 and CDR2 sequences are LNHDA and SQIVND (reference sequence). The CDR3 nucleotides are TGTGCCAGTAAACCCCCGGGCCGCCCGGGCACCTTC. Protein product: CASKPPGRPGTF.

With regard to this clonotype: One junction end does not reproduce the germline sequence, and a read error may be involved. This chain links TRBV20-1 with TRBJ2-7; D not certain. Germline CDR1 DFQATT, CDR2 SNEGSKA (reference sequence). This CDR3 is 16 amino acids long. The CDR3 loop is CSATIRPAFISYKQYF. The CDR3 coding sequence is TGCAGTGCTACCATTAGGCCGGCCTTCATCTCCTACAAGCAGTACTTC.

The V call is TRBV6-2 or TRBV6-3, the J call TRBJ2-3; no firm D call. The V end lost 4 bases, the J end lost 2 bases, and 13 bases lay between the germline ends. Germline CDR1 MNHEY, CDR2 SVGEGT. The CDR3 length is 15 residues. The CDR3 here is CASSFRPLSTDTQYF. The CDR3 nucleotides read TGTGCCAGCAGTTTCCGCCCCTTGTCCACAGATACGCAGTATTTT.

The count of this clonotype is one. The chain joins TRBV5-1 to TRBJ2-7; the match to TRBD1 covers 7 bases. V shed 5 bases and J 0 bases; nucleotides not matched to a gene: 5. This CDR3 contains 14 residues. Germline V gene sequence: CDR1 SGHRS, CDR2 YFSETQ. CDR3 sequence reads: CASSEGASSYEQYF. As DNA, the CDR3 is TGCGCCAGCAGTGAGGGGGCGAGCTCCTACGAGCAGTACTTC.

The CDR3 nucleotides read TGCAGCGTTAGGGGGCCCTTGGACACCGGGGAGCTGTTTTTT. This gives the protein CSVRGPLDTGELFF. V is TRBV29-1 and J is TRBJ2-2; 7 bases match TRBD1. Germline V gives CDR1 SQVTM, CDR2 ANQGSEA. The CDR3 is 14 residues long. Losses at the gene ends were 5 bases for V and 3 bases for J; bases not matched to a gene: 6.

J is TRBJ2-3 and V is TRBV25-1, with 7 bases lining up with TRBD1. The V gene's germline CDR1 is MGHDK and CDR2 SYGVNS. V shed 0 bases, J shed 4 bases, and the junction held 7 bases outside the gene matches. The CDR3 has 16 residues. CDR3 region: CASSEYFRQGSDTQYF. The DNA for the CDR3 is TGTGCCAGCAGTGAATATTTTCGACAGGGCTCAGATACGCAGTATTTT.

The chain recombines TRBV5-1 with TRBJ2-2, with TRBD1 matching over 9 bases. The V and J ends lost 4 bases and 5 bases, in that order; junction bases with no gene match: 6. This CDR3 contains 15 residues. Looked up from germline, CDR1 is SGHRS and CDR2 is YFSETQ. Here the CDR3 DNA reads TGCGCCAGCAGCACGGGACAGGGAAGGACCGGGGAGCTGTTTTTT. As protein: CASSTGQGRTGELFF. The variable domain in full, with the rest retrieved from reference TRBV5-1 and TRBJ2-2, is KAGVTQTPRYLIKTRGQQVTLSCSPISGHRSVSWYQQTPGQGLQFLFEYFSETQRNKGNFPGRFSGRQFSNSRSEMNVSTLELGDSALYLCASSTGQGRTGELFFGEGSRLTVL.

The chain couples TRBV4-1 to TRBJ2-5; 10 nucleotides line up with TRBD2. The tail of the sequence fits TRBJ2-7 better, so the J call may be wrong. CDR1 MGHRA and CDR2 YSYEKL come from the germline V gene. The length of the CDR3 is 17 residues. The CDR3 sequence is CASSQDLSGGVYDEQYF. CDR3 DNA: TGCGCCAGCAGCCAAGATCTCAGCGGGGGGGTGTATGACGAGCAGTACTTC.

The J gene is TRBJ1-1, the V gene TRBV19; 7 bases are shared with TRBD1. Trimming at V came to 7 bases and at J to 4 bases, leaving 9 bases not matched to a gene. From germline, CDR1 is LNHDA and CDR2 SQIVND (reference sequence). The CDR3 consists of 14 residues. The chain's CDR3 is CASTQTGISTEAFF. The CDR3, as DNA: TGTGCCAGTACCCAGACAGGGATCAGCACTGAAGCTTTCTTT. Complete variable domain (other parts from reference TRBV19 and TRBJ1-1): DGGITQSPKYLFRKEGQNVTLSCEQNLNHDAMYWYRQDPGQGLRLIYYSQIVNDFQKGDIAEGYSVSREKKESFPLTVTSAQKNPTAFYLCASTQTGISTEAFFGQGTRLTVV.

This clonotype was recorded a few times. This chain links TRBV10-3 with TRBJ1-2; D unclear. Germline CDR1 is ENHRY and CDR2 is SYGVKD. The CDR3 totals 16 residues. Deletions cut 7 bases from V and 8 bases from J, with 26 bases between. The CDR3 sequence is CAITDPAQWAWNGYTF. CDR3 nucleotide sequence: TGTGCCATCACCGACCCGGCCCAGTGGGCTTGGAACGGCTACACCTTC.